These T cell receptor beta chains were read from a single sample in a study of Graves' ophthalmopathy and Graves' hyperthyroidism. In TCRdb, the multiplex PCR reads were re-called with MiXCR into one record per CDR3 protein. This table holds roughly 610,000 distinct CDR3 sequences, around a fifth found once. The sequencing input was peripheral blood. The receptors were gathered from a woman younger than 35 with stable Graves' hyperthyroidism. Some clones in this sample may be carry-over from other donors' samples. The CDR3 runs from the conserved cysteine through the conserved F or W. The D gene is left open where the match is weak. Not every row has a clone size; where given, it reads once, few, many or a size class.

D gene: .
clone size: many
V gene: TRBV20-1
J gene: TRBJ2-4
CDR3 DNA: TGCAGTGCTAGGCAGTCAGGGTTGGAGGCCAAAAACATTCAGTACTTC
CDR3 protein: CSARQSGLEAKNIQYF

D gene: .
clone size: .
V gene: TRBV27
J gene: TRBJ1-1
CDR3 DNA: TGTGCCAGCAGAGCCCACGGAAGCACTGAAGCTTTCTTT
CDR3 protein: CASRAHGSTEAFF

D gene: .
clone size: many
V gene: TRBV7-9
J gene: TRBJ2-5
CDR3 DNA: TGTGCCAGCGGTCCGGGCGGGCTCCAAGAGACCCAGTACTTC
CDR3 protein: CASGPGGLQETQYF

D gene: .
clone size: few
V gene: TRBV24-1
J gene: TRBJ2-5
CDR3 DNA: TGTGCCACCAGGGGTTTACAAGAGACCCAGTACTTC
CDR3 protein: CATRGLQETQYF

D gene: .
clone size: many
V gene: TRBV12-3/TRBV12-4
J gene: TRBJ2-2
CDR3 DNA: TGTGCCAGCAGCTCATCCGGGACCCACACCGGGGAGCTGTTTTTT
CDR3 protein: CASSSSGTHTGELFF

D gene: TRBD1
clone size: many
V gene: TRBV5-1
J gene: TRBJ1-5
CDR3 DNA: TGTGCCAGCAGCTATACAGGGGATCAGCCCCAGCATTTT
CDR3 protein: CASSYTGDQPQHF

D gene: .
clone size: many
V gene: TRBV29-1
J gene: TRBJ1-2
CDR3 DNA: TGCAGCGTTGATACAGGACACTATGGCTACACCTTC
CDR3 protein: CSVDTGHYGYTF

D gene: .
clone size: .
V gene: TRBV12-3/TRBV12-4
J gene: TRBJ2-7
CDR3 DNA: TGTGCCAGCAGCCGGGACTCCCACTCCTACGAGCAGTACTTC
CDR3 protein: CASSRDSHSYEQYF

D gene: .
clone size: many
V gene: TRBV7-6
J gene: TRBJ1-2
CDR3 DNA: TGTGCCAGCAGCTTAGCCGAAGGGAAATATGGCTACACCTTC
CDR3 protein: CASSLAEGKYGYTF

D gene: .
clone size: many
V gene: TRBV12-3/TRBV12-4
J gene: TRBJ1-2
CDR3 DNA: TGTGCCAGTGGGGTGGACAGCTATGGCTACACCTTC
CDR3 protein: CASGVDSYGYTF

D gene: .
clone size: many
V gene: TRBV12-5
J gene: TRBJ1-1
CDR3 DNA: TGTGCTAGTGGTTTGCCAAACACTGAAGCTTTCTTT
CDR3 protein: CASGLPNTEAFF

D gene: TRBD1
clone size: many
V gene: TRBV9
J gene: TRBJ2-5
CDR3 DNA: TGTGCCAGCAGCAGATGGGACAGGGGACAAGAGACCCAGTACTTC
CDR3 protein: CASSRWDRGQETQYF

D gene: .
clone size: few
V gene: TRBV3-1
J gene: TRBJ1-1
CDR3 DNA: TGTGCCAGCTCGCTAAGGCAGGGGATTAGAACTTTCTTT
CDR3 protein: CASSLRQGIRTFF

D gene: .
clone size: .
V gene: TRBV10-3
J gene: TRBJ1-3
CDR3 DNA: TGTGCCATCAGTGAGTCGTCGTCAGCTGGAAACACCATATATTTT
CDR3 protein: CAISESSSAGNTIYF

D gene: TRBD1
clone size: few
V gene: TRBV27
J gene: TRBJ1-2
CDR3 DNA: TGTGCCAGCACCTCGACAGGGGAGGAGAATGGCTACACCTTC
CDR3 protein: CASTSTGEENGYTF

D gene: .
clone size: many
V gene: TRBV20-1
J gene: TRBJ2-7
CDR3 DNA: TGCAGTGCTGGTGCTAGAGAGCAGTACTTC
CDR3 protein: CSAGAREQYF

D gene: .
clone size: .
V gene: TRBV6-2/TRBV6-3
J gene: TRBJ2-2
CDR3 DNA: TGTGCCAGCACGGGCCCCATTCGGGGGCACACCGGGGAGCTGTTTTTT
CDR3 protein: CASTGPIRGHTGELFF

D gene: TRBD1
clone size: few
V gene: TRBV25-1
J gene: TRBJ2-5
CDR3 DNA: TGTGCCAGCAAGTCGGATCCGGGACAGGGGCCCGAGACCCAGTACTTC
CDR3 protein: CASKSDPGQGPETQYF

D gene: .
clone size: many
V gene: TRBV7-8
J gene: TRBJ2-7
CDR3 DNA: TGTGCCAGCACCATATACAAGGGGAGCTCCTACGAGCAGTACTTC
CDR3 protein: CASTIYKGSSYEQYF

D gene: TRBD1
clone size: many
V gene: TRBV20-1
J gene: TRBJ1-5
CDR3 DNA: TGCAGTGCTCACCGGGACAGGGGGTCTTTATGGCCCCAGCATTTT
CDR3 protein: CSAHRDRGSLWPQHF

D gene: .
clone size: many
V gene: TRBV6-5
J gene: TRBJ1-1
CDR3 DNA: TGTGCCAGCAGTTACGGCAGGGAAAGGTCGGAAGCTTTCTTT
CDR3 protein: CASSYGRERSEAFF

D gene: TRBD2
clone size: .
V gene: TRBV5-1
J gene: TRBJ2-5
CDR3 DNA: TGCGCCAGCAGCTTGGAAGCGGGAGGAGAGACCCAGTACTTC
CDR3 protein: CASSLEAGGETQYF

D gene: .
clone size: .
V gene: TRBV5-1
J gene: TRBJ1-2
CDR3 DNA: TGCGCCAGCGTACTAGAGGCGGGACTGCGATCTGGAGGCTACACCTTC
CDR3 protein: CASVLEAGLRSGGYTF

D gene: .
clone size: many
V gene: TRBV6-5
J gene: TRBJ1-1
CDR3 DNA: TGTGCCAGCAGTTACGGGGGGGGGCAAATGCGGGGAGCTTTCTTT
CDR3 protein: CASSYGGGQMRGAFF

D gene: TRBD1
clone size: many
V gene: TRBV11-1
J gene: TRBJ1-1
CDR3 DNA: TGTGCCAGCAGCTTGGGTCCGACAGGGGGACAGAACACTGAAGCTTTCTTT
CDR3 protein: CASSLGPTGGQNTEAFF

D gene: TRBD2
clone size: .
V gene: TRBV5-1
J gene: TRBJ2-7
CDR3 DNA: TGCGCCAGCAGCACTAGCGGGGGCAGCTCCTACGAGCAGTACTTC
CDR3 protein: CASSTSGGSSYEQYF

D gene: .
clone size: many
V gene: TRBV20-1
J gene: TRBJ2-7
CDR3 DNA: TGCAGTGCTAGACAGGGTCCCTACGAGCAGTACTTC
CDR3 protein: CSARQGPYEQYF

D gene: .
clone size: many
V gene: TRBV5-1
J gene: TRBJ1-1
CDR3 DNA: TGCGCCAGCAGCTTGTTGGTTGGGGACCGTGAAGCTTTCTTT
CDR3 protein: CASSLLVGDREAFF

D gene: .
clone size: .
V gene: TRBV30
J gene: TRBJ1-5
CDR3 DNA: TGTGCCTGGAGTCCCGGACAGACACTTAGCAATCAGCCCCAGCATTTT
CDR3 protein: CAWSPGQTLSNQPQHF

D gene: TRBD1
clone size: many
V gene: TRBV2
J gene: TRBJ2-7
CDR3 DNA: TGTGCCAGCAGTCTTCTTTTGGGACAGGGGGACGAGCAGTACTTC
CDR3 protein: CASSLLLGQGDEQYF

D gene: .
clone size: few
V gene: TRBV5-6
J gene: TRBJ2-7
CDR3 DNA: TGTGCCAGCAGCTTGTGGAGGCTTACCTACGAGCAGTACTTC
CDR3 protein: CASSLWRLTYEQYF

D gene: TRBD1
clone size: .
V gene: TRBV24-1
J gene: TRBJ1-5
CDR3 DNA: TGTGCCACCAGTGAAGGGGCCAGGGGGTCCGCCCAGCCCCAGCATTTT
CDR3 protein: CATSEGARGSAQPQHF

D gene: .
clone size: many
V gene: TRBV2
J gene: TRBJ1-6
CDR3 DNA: TGTGCCAGCAGTGAATGGGGTTTCTTCTATAATTCACCCCTCCACTTT
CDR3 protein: CASSEWGFFYNSPLHF

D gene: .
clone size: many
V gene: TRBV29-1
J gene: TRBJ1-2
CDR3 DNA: TGCAGCGTTGAAGATCGGGGGAGGGACTATGGCTACACCTTC
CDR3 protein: CSVEDRGRDYGYTF

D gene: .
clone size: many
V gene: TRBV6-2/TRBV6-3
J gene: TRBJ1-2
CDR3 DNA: TGTGCCAGCAGTACTGACAGAAACTATGGCTACACCTTC
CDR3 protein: CASSTDRNYGYTF

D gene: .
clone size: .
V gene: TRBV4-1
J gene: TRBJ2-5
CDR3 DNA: TGCGCCAGCAGCCAAAATGTGCCAGAGACCCAGTACTTC
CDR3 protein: CASSQNVPETQYF

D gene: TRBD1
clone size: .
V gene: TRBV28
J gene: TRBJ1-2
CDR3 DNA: TGTGCCAGCAGTTCTCCCGGGACAGGGAGTAGTCTCACCTTC
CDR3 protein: CASSSPGTGSSLTF

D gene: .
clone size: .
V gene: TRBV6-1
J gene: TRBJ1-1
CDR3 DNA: TGTGCCAGCAGATCAGACGAAGACACTGAAGCTTTCTTT
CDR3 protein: CASRSDEDTEAFF

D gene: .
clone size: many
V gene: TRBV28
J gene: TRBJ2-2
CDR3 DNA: TGTGCCAGCAGTTCTTTGACGAGGGCTGAGAACACCGGGGAGCTGTTTTTT
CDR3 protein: CASSSLTRAENTGELFF

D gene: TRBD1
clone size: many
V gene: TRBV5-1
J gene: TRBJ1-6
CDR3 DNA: TGCGCCAGCAGCTTGACCGGGACAGTTACTTCCTCCTATAATTCACCCCTCCACTTT
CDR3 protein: CASSLTGTVTSSYNSPLHF

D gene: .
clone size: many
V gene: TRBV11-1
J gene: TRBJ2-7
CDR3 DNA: TGTGCCAGCAGCTTCTCTGGGACCTCTACCTACGAGCAGTACTTC
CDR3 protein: CASSFSGTSTYEQYF

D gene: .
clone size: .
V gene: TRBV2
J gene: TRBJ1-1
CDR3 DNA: TGTGCCCTCCGCACTGAAGCTTTCTTT
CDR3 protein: CALRTEAFF

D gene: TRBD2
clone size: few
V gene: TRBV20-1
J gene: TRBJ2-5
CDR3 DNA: TGCAGTGCTAGTGGGGGGGGGTCACCAAATCTCCAAGAGACCCAGTACTTC
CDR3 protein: CSASGGGSPNLQETQYF

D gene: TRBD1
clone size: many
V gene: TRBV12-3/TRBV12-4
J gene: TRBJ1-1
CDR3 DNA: TGTGCCAGCAGCCCCCGGACAGGGAACACTGAAGCTTTCTTT
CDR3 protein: CASSPRTGNTEAFF

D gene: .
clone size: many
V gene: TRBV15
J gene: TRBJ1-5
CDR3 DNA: TGTGCCACCAGCACAGACCAATCCCGGGGGCTCGAGCCCCAGCATTTT
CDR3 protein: CATSTDQSRGLEPQHF

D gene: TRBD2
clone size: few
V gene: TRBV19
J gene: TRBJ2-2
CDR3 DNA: TGTGCCAGTAGTAGTCCGAGACTAGCGGGAGATTGGACCGGGGAGCTGTTTTTT
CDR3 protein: CASSSPRLAGDWTGELFF

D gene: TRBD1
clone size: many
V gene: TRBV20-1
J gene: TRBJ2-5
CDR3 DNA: TGCAGTGCTGGGACAGGGTTTCTGACAACGCAGGAGACCCAGTACTTC
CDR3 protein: CSAGTGFLTTQETQYF

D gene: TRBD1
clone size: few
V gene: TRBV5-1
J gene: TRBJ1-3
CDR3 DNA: TGCGCCAGCAGTCGTCAACAGGGGTACGCGGACACCATATATTTT
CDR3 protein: CASSRQQGYADTIYF

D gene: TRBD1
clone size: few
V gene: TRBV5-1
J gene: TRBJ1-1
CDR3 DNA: TGCGCCAGCAGCACGTCTGGACAGGTTGGGAACACTGAAGCTTTCTTT
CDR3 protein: CASSTSGQVGNTEAFF

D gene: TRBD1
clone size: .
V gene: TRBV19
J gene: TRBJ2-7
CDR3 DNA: TGTGCCAGTAGTATCCTCGACAGGGACGAGCAGTACTTC
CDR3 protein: CASSILDRDEQYF

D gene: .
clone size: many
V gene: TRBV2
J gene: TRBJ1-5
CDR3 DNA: TGTGCCAGCAGTGTGGATCGGACTCCATTAGGGCCCCAGCATTTT
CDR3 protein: CASSVDRTPLGPQHF

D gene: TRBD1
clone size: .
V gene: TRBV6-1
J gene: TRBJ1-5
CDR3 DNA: TGTGCCAGCAGCTCGATTGACAGGGGCGATCAGCCCCAGCATTTT
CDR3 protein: CASSSIDRGDQPQHF

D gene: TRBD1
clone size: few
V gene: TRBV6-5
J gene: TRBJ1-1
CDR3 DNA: TGTGCCAGCAGTTACTGGGACAGGACGAGTGAAGCTTTCTTT
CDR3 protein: CASSYWDRTSEAFF

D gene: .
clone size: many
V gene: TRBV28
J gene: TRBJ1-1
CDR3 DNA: TGTGCCAGCAGTTTATTCGTCAACCGGAGGAACACTGAAGCTTTCTTT
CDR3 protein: CASSLFVNRRNTEAFF

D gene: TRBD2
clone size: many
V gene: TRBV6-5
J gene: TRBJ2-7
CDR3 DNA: TGTGCCAGCAGCTACGCGGGACTAGCGGGAGTGGGAGGCTCCTACGAGCAGTACTTC
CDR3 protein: CASSYAGLAGVGGSYEQYF

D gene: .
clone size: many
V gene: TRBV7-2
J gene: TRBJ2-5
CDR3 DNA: TGTGCCAGCAGCTTAGCGTCTTTTGGCGGGGTAAACCAAGAGACCCAGTACTTC
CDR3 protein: CASSLASFGGVNQETQYF

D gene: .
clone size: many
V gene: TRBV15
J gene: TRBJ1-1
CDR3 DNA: TGTGCCACCAGCAGACAACGGGGACTCCAAGCTTTCTTT
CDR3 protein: CATSRQRGLQAFF

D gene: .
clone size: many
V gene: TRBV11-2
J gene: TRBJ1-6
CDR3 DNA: TGTGCCAGCTTAGAGAAGGGCGGGGATTCACCCCTCCACTTT
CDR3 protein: CASLEKGGDSPLHF

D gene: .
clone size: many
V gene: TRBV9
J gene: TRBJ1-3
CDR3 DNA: TGTGCCAGCAGCGTAGATGGCAGCCTCTCTGGAAACACCATATATTTT
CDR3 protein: CASSVDGSLSGNTIYF